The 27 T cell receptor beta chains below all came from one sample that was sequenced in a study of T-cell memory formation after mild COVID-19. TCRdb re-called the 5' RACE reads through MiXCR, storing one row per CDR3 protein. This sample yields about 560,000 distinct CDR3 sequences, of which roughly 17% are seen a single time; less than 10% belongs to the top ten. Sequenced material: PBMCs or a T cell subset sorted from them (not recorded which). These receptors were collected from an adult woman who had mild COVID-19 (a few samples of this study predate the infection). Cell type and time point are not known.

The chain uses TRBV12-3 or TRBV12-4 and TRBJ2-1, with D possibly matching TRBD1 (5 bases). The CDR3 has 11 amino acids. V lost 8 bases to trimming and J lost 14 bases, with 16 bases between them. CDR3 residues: CASSVGVQKFF. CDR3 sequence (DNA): TGTGCCAGCTCTGTAGGGGTGCAGAAGTTCTTC.

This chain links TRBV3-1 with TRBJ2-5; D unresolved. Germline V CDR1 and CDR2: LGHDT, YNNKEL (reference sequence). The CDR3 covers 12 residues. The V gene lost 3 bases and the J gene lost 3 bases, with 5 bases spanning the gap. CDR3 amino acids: CASSHAEETQYF. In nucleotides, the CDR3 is TGTGCCAGCAGCCACGCGGAAGAGACCCAGTACTTC.

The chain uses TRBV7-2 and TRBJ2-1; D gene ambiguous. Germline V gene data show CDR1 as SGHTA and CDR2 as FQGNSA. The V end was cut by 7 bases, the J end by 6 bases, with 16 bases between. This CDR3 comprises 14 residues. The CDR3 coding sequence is TGTGCCAGCATCACACACCCCCTTAGCAATGAGCAGTTCTTC. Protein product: CASITHPLSNEQFF. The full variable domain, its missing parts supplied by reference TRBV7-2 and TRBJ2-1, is GAGVSQSPSNKVTEKGKDVELRCDPISGHTALYWYRQSLGQGLEFLIYFQGNSAPDKSGLPSDRFSAERTGGSVSTLTIQRTQQEDSAVYLCASITHPLSNEQFFGPGTRLTVL.

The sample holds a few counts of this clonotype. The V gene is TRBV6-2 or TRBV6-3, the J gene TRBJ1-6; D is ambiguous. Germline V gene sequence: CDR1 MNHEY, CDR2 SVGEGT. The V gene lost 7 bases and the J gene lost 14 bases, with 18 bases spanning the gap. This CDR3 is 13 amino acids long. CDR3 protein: CASTPAGVSSLHF. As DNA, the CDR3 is TGTGCCAGCACCCCAGCTGGCGTATCCTCCCTCCACTTT.

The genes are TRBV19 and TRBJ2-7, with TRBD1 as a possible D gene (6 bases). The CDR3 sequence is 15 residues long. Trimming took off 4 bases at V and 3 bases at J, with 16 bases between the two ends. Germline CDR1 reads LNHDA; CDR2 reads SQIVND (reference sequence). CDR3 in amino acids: CASSRTDRPNYEQYF. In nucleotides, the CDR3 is TGTGCCAGTAGTAGGACAGACCGACCTAACTACGAGCAGTACTTC.

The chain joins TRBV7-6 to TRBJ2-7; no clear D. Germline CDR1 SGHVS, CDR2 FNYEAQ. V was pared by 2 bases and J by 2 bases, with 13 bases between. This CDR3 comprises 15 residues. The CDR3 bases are TGTGCCAGCAGCTTACGGGCAGGCAGTCCCTACGAGCAGTACTTC. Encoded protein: CASSLRAGSPYEQYF.

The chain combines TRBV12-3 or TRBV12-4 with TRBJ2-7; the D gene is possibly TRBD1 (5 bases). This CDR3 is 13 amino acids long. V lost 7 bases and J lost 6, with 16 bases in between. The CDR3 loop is CASTLPGATEQYF. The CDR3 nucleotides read TGTGCCAGCACCTTGCCTGGGGCTACCGAGCAGTACTTC.

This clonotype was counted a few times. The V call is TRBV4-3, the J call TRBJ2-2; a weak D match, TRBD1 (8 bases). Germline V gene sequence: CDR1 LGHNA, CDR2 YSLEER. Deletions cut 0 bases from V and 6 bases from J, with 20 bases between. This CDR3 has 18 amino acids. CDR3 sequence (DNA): TGCGCCAGCAGCCAAGATTACAGGGGGGGAGGTAGTTCCGGGGAGCTGTTTTTT. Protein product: CASSQDYRGGGSSGELFF.

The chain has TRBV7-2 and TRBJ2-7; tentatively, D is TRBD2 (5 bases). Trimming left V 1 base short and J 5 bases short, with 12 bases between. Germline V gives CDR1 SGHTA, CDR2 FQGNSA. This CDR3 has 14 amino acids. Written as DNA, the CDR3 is TGTGCCAGCAGCTTAGGGGTTGGAGGACACGAGCAGTACTTC. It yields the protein CASSLGVGGHEQYF.

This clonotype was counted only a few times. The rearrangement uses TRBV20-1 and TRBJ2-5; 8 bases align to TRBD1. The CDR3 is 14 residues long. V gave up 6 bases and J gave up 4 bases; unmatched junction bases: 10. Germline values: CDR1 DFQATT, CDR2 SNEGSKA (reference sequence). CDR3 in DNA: TGCAGTGCACCCGAGCAGGGGGCTATAGAGACCCAGTACTTC. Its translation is CSAPEQGAIETQYF.

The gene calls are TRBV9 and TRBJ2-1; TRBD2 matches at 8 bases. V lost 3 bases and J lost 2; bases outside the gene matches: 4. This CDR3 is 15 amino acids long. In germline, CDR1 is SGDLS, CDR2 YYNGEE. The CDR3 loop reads CASSDSGITYNEQFF. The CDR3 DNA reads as TGTGCCAGCAGCGATAGCGGGATAACCTACAATGAGCAGTTCTTC. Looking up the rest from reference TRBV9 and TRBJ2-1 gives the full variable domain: DSGVTQTPKHLITATGQRVTLRCSPRSGDLSVYWYQQSLDQGLQFLIQYYNGEERAKGNILERFSAQQFPDLHSELNLSSLELGDSALYFCASSDSGITYNEQFFGPGTRLTVL.

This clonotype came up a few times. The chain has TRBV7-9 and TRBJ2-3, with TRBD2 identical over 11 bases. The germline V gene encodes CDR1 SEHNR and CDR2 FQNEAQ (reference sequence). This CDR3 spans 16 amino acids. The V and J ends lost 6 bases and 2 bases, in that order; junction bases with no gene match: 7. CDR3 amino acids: CASSYTSGSNTDTQYF. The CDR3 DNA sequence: TGTGCCAGCAGTTATACTAGCGGGAGTAACACAGATACGCAGTATTTT. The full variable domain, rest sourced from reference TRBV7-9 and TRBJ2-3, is DTGVSQNPRHKITKRGQNVTFRCDPISEHNRLYWYRQTLGQGPEFLTYFQNEAQLEKSRLLSDRFSAERPKGSFSTLEIQRTEQGDSAMYLCASSYTSGSNTDTQYFGPGTRLTVL.

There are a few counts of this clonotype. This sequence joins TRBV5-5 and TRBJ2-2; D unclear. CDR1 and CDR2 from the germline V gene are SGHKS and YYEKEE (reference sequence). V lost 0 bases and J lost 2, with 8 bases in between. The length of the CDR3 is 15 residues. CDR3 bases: TGTGCCAGCAGCTTGGGAGTGGGTAACACCGGGGAGCTGTTTTTT. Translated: CASSLGVGNTGELFF.

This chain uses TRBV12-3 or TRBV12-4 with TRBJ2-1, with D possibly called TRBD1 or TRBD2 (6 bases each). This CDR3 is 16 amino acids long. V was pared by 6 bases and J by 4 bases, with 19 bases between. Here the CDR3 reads CASSSSVGGPYNEQFF. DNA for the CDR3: TGTGCCAGCAGCTCGAGTGTGGGGGGCCCTTACAATGAGCAGTTCTTC.

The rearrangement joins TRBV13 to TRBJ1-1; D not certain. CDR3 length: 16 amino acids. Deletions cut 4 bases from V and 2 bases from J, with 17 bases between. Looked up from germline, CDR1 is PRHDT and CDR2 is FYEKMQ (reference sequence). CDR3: CASSSYNSGPNTEAFF. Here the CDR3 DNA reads TGTGCCAGCAGCTCATATAACTCCGGGCCTAACACTGAAGCTTTCTTT.

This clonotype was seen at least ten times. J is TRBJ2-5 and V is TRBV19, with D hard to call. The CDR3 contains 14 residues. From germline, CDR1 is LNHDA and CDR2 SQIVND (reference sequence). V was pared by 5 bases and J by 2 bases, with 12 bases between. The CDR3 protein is CASSPNSGQETQYF. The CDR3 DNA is TGTGCCAGTAGTCCCAATAGTGGACAAGAGACCCAGTACTTC.

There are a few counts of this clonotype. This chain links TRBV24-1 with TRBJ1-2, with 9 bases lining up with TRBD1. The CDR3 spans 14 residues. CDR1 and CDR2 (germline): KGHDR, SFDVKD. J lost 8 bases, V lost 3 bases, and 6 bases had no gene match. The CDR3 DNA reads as TGTGCCACCAGTGATGCCGGGACAGGGAAAGGCTACACCTTC. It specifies CATSDAGTGKGYTF.

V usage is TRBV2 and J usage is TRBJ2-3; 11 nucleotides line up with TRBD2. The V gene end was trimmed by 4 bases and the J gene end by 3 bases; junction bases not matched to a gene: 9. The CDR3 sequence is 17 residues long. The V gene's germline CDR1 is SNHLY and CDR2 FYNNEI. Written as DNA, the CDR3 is TGTGCCAGCAGTGGCAAGATTAGCGGGAGGGCGACAGATACGCAGTATTTT. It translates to CASSGKISGRATDTQYF.

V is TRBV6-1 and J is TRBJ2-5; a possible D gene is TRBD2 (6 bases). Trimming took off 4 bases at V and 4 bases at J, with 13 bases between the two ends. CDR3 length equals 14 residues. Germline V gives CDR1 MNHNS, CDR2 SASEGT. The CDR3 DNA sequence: TGTGCCAGCAGTGCCGTCCTGGGGGGAGAGACCCAGTACTTC. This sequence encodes CASSAVLGGETQYF.

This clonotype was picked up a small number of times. The CDR3 DNA follows: TGTGCCAGCAGGCGGGACAGGGGTTCCGGCGAGCAGTACTTC. It is translated as CASRRDRGSGEQYF. The rearrangement links TRBV6-5 to TRBJ2-7; the match to TRBD1 covers 10 bases. V trimming: 6 bases; J trimming: 6 bases; junction bases outside the gene matches: 8. Germline V gives CDR1 MNHEY, CDR2 SVGAGI. The CDR3 is 14 amino acids.

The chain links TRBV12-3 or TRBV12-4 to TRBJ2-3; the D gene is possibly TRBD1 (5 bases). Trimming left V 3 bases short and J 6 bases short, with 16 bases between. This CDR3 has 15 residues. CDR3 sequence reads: CASSFVQGVSDTQYF. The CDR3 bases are TGTGCCAGCAGTTTTGTTCAGGGTGTTTCGGATACGCAGTATTTT.

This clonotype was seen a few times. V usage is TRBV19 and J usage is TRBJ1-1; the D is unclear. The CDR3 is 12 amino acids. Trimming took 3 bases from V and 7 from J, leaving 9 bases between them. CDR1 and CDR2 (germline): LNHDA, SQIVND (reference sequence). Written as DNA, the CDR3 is TGTGCCAGTAGTATCGGCGGCCTTGAAGCTTTCTTT. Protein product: CASSIGGLEAFF. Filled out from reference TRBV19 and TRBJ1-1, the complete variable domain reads DGGITQSPKYLFRKEGQNVTLSCEQNLNHDAMYWYRQDPGQGLRLIYYSQIVNDFQKGDIAEGYSVSREKKESFPLTVTSAQKNPTAFYLCASSIGGLEAFFGQGTRLTVV.

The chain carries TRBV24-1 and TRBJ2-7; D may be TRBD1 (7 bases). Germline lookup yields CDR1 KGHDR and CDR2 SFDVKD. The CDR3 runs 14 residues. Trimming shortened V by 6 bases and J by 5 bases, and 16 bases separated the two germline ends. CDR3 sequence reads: CATSRAGGTDEQYF. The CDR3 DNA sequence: TGTGCCACCAGTCGGGCAGGGGGGACGGACGAGCAGTACTTC.

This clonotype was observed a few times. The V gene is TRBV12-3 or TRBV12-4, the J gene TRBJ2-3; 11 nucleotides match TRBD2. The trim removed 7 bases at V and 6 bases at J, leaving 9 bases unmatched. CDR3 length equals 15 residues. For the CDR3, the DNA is TGTGCCAGCACCCTCGGACTAGCGGGCTGGGATACGCAGTATTTT. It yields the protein CASTLGLAGWDTQYF.

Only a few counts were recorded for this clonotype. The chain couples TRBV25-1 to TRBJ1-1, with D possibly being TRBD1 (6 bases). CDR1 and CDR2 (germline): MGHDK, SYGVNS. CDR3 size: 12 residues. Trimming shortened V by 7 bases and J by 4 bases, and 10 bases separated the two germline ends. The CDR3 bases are TGTGCCAGCAAGAGGGGGTTCACTGAAGCTTTCTTT. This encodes CASKRGFTEAFF.

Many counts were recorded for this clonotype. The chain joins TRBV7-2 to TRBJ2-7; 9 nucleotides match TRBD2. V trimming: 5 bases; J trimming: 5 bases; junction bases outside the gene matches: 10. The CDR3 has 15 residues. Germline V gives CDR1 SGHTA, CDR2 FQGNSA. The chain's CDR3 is CASSPGGGRVNEQYF. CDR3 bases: TGTGCCAGCAGCCCCGGCGGCGGGAGGGTCAACGAGCAGTACTTC.

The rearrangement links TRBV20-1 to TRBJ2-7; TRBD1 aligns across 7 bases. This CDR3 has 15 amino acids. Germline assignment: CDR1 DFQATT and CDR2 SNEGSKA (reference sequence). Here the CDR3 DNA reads TGCAGAGATATTGTAAACAGGGGCAAGACCTACGAGCAGTACTTC. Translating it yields CRDIVNRGKTYEQYF.